Detailed here is one TCR beta chain. The clone's antigen remains unknown. No clone much larger than this one lies a single base away; base qualities are absent. This specimen's treatment or condition label, interpreted: some 19 received Ad26.COV2.S at low or high dose, single or two shots; about 5 received placebo; per-sample allocation not given. Repertoires of vaccine and placebo recipients were sequenced from samples taken on day 63 after the first injection. Cohort 1b enrolled about two dozen adults aged 18-55 years at a single site in Boston, USA, between 29 July and 7 August 2020. Ad26.COV2.S was a replication-incompetent adenovirus type 26 vector expressing a prefusion-stabilized SARS-CoV-2 spike protein from the original Wuhan strain. TCRbeta CDR3 regions were sequenced with the immunoSEQ Assay. After extraction, genomic DNA underwent amplification by bias-controlled multiplex PCR, followed by high-throughput sequencing. The original pipeline was this. To quantify the absolute abundance of each unique TCRbeta CDR3 region, sequences were collapsed and filtered. Usable DNA was measured by amplifying reference genes present in all nucleated cells, and TCRbeta template counts were normalized to that usable DNA to estimate T cell fraction. Repertoire TCRs were annotated as SARS-CoV-2-specific by exact matching of V gene, CDR3 amino acid sequence and J gene to a known reactive TCR set. MIRA supplied the reference SARS-CoV-2 TCR set, which was filtered for enrichment in COVID-19-positive ImmuneCODE repertoires so that public or cross-reactive TCRs were removed. Using the MIRA antigens, annotated TCRs were further analysed by specific ORF or by position within an ORF. Breadth was defined as the number of annotated unique rearrangements divided by the total number of unique productive rearrangements, and depth was defined as the summed frequency of the annotated unique rearrangements. TCR breadth was compared between groups using two-sided Wilcoxon rank-sum tests. TCRdb obtained this table from immuneACCESS and retained in-frame rearrangements with V and J assigned. These tables miss some clones; where compared with another copy, unresolved V genes account for less than half of the shortfall, and the remainder is unexplained. V and J calls and clone size come straight from that table; D and trimming were deduced from the DNA. This sample comprises 350,000 to 500,000 clones, around 90% of them detected only once. Clones ranked in the top ten supply 10% to 15% of the sample.

Inclusive of the bounding cysteine and phenylalanine, the CDR3 is 16 residues long. This entry keeps only the CDR3 DNA: 48 bases, framed from base 1. From V the trimming removes 3 bases and from J it removes 3 bases, while the gene matches leave 5 bases of the junction unaccounted for. Looking up the germline V gene yields CDR1 SGHTA and CDR2 FQGNSA. These data are taken from a study of Ad26.COV2.S vaccination and SARS-CoV-2 variants (dated by TCRdb to about 2021). Concerning the study at large: Donors in the vaccine arm were drawn from COV1001, a multicentre, randomized, double-blind, placebo-controlled phase I-IIa trial testing Ad26.COV2.S in healthy adults. Investigators remained blinded to trial group allocation during experiments and outcome assessment. Ad26.COV2.S was administered intramuscularly at 5 x 10^10 or 1 x 10^11 viral particles, either as a single shot or as two shots given 56 days apart. Trial participants were randomized into five groups of five, in which low-dose or high-dose Ad26.COV2.S was given once or twice, or placebo was given on both occasions. TCRbeta repertoire sequencing served as the tool for gauging how specific and how broad the SARS-CoV-2-reactive T cell receptors were following Ad26.COV2.S vaccination. The TCR-sequenced set comprised about 32 samples: around 20 Ad26.COV2.S vaccine recipients, 5 placebo recipients and 8 SARS-CoV-2 convalescent individuals. The study at large found these results: The study was not powered for comparison of responses between vaccine doses or regimens. Vaccine and placebo recipients had similar non-spike TCR breadth, a finding consistent with the vaccine containing only spike. Substantial breadth of spike-specific CD8+ and CD4+ T cell responses was reported after vaccination. The authors noted that the TCR breadth and depth analyses may have underestimated total T cell responses. Spike-specific TCR breadth was higher in Ad26.COV2.S recipients than in placebo recipients (P = 0.0014).

This chain is built from TRBV7-2 and TRBJ1-6, with 7 junctional bases fitting TRBD1. The origin of this receptor is a person aged 18 to 59 who received the Ad26.COV2.S COVID-19 vaccine or a placebo. The starting material was peripheral blood, obtained in a trial of Ad26.COV2.S vaccine versus placebo. The CDR3 reads as follows: CASSFGTAIYNSPLHF. DNA sequence: TGTGCCAGCAGCTTTGGGACAGCCATCTATAATTCACCCCTCCACTTT.